The 22 T cell receptor beta chains given below trace back to one sample, sequenced in a study of blood T cell repertoires in COVID-19. Clones were read by immunoSEQ multiplex PCR, and TCRdb kept only the in-frame ones, dropping some. The sample has some 530,000 clones, more than 85% seen once. The material sequenced was PBMCs or T cells enriched from blood (not recorded which). These receptors were collected from a woman aged 60 to 75 who had recovered from COVID-19.

This chain connects TRBV4-1 to TRBJ2-4; TRBD2 agrees at 7 bases. CDR1 is MGHRA and CDR2 is YSYEKL in the germline V gene. V lost 0 bases and J lost 7; bases outside the gene matches: 6. The CDR3 contains 15 residues. CDR3 nucleotides: TGCGCCAGCAGCCAAGATGGGGAGGGATGGAACATTCAGTACTTC. Its translation is CASSQDGEGWNIQYF.

The CDR3 loop reads CASSLGEFEAFF. DNA for the CDR3: TGCGCCAGCAGCTTGGGGGAGTTCGAAGCTTTCTTT. This chain connects TRBV5-1 to TRBJ1-1; D not certain. The CDR3 loop spans 12 amino acids. Germline lookup yields CDR1 SGHRS and CDR2 YFSETQ. Trimming cost V 0 bases and J 8 bases, with 8 bases left between them.

As to this clone: The identical CDR3 is also encoded by other nucleotide sequences in the sample. The chain couples TRBV6-5 to TRBJ2-7; D gene ambiguous. This CDR3 comprises 13 residues. Trimming took off 4 bases at V and 3 bases at J, with 10 bases between the two ends. Germline-derived CDR1 and CDR2 are MNHEY and SVGAGI. CDR3 amino acids: CASSLTRSYEQYF. The CDR3 DNA reads TGTGCCAGCAGTTTGACACGAAGCTACGAGCAGTACTTC.

The V call is TRBV5-4, the J call TRBJ1-1, with 8 bases lining up with TRBD1. Germline values: CDR1 SGHNT, CDR2 YYREEE (reference sequence). V shed 2 bases, J shed 7 bases, and the junction held 4 bases outside the gene matches. This CDR3 has 13 residues. As DNA, the CDR3 is TGTGCCAGCAGCTTACTACAGGGGGATGAAGCTTTCTTT. Its translation is CASSLLQGDEAFF. Full variable domain (rest looked up from reference TRBV5-4 and TRBJ1-1): ETGVTQSPTHLIKTRGQQVTLRCSSQSGHNTVSWYQQALGQGPQFIFQYYREEENGRGNFPPRFSGLQFPNYSSELNVNALELDDSALYLCASSLLQGDEAFFGQGTRLTVV.

The V call is TRBV2, the J call TRBJ2-1, with 8 bases identical to TRBD2. The trim removed 9 bases at V and 12 bases at J, leaving 16 bases unmatched. Germline V lookup: CDR1 SNHLY, CDR2 FYNNEI. This CDR3 spans 14 amino acids. CDR3 in amino acids: CASKTAGGPYGQFF. The DNA for the CDR3 is TGTGCCAGTAAGACGGCGGGGGGCCCTTATGGGCAGTTCTTC.

This sequence joins TRBV2 and TRBJ1-5; perhaps TRBD1 as D (5 bases). In germline, CDR1 is SNHLY, CDR2 FYNNEI. Between the trimmed V and J ends, which lost 6 bases and 6 bases, there was a span of 15 bases. This CDR3 spans 14 amino acids. CDR3 nucleotides: TGTGCCAGCAGCGAACGACAGAAGACTCAGCCCCAGCATTTT. This sequence encodes CASSERQKTQPQHF.

Remarks on this clone: Other DNA variants within this sample encode the same CDR3. J is TRBJ1-5 and V is TRBV27; TRBD1 matches at 10 bases. Per the germline V gene, CDR1 is MNHEY and CDR2 is SMNVEV (reference sequence). Trimming removed 5 bases from V and 4 bases from J; junction bases left unmatched: 2. The CDR3 has 14 amino acids. The CDR3 nucleotides read TGTGCCAGCAGTCGGACAGGGGGGAATCAGCCCCAGCATTTT. Residues: CASSRTGGNQPQHF.

The chain has TRBV30 and TRBJ1-2; 8 positions agree with TRBD1. The CDR3 contains 14 residues. The V segment lost 2 bases and the J segment 4 bases; nucleotides outside the gene matches: 6. Germline V gene lookup returns CDR1 GTSNPN and CDR2 SVGIG (reference sequence). In DNA, the CDR3 is TGTGCCTGGAGTCCAGGACAGGGATCCTATGGCTACACCTTC. Translation gives CAWSPGQGSYGYTF.

DNA of the CDR3: TGTGCCAGCTCACCGGGACTAGCCGCCCGTGAGACCCAGTACTTC. It encodes CASSPGLAARETQYF. The rearrangement links TRBV27 to TRBJ2-5, with TRBD2 matching over 9 bases. Germline V CDR1 and CDR2: MNHEY, SMNVEV (reference sequence). The CDR3 totals 15 residues. The V segment lost 8 bases and the J segment 5 bases; nucleotides outside the gene matches: 12.

The gene calls are TRBV14 and TRBJ2-2; perhaps TRBD2 as D (5 bases). V was trimmed by 1 base and J by 7 bases, leaving 10 bases between them. Germline assignment: CDR1 SGHDN and CDR2 FVKESK. This CDR3 is 14 amino acids long. The CDR3 coding sequence is TGTGCCAGCAGCCAAGCGTTACGGGGCGGGGAGCTGTTTTTT. Amino acid sequence: CASSQALRGGELFF.

The chain is built from TRBV19 and TRBJ1-5; no clear D. CDR3 length equals 14 residues. With 3 bases removed from V and 0 bases from J, the gap between germline ends came to 6 bases. In germline, CDR1 is LNHDA, CDR2 SQIVND (reference sequence). The CDR3 loop reads CASSIQFSNQPQHF. CDR3 bases: TGTGCCAGTAGTATTCAGTTTAGCAATCAGCCCCAGCATTTT.

The genes are TRBV25-1 and TRBJ2-4; 8 nucleotides match TRBD1. Germline-derived CDR1 and CDR2 are MGHDK and SYGVNS. V lost 8 bases and J lost 6; bases outside the gene matches: 0. The CDR3 contains 11 residues. The CDR3 coding sequence is TGTGCCAGCGGACAGGGAAACATTCAGTACTTC. Residues: CASGQGNIQYF. The full variable domain, completed using reference TRBV25-1 and TRBJ2-4, is EADIYQTPRYLVIGTGKKITLECSQTMGHDKMYWYQQDPGMELHLIHYSYGVNSTEKGDLSSESTVSRIRTEHFPLTLESARPSHTSQYLCASGQGNIQYFGAGTRLSVL.

The chain couples TRBV25-1 to TRBJ2-3; weak D call: TRBD2 (6 bases). Germline V gene sequence: CDR1 MGHDK, CDR2 SYGVNS. This CDR3 is 14 amino acids long. V was cut by 4 bases and J by 0 bases, with 8 bases left in between. The CDR3 bases are TGTGCCAGCAGTGCGGGACTCAGCACAGATACGCAGTATTTT. Translation gives CASSAGLSTDTQYF.

The gene calls are TRBV7-2 and TRBJ1-5; no firm D call. CDR1 and CDR2 from the germline V gene are SGHTA and FQGNSA. The CDR3 loop spans 12 amino acids. Trimming left V 4 bases short and J 6 bases short, with 7 bases between. The CDR3 DNA is TGTGCCAGCAGCTCCCTTGTTCAGCCCCAGCATTTT. The encoded protein is CASSSLVQPQHF.

The CDR3 DNA reads as TGTGCCAGCAGTGAAGGACAGTTGCCTCCTGGGGCCAACGTCCTGACTTTC. Its translation is CASSEGQLPPGANVLTF. The V call is TRBV6-1, the J call TRBJ2-6; tentative D call: TRBD1 (5 bases). Per germline, CDR1 MNHNS and CDR2 SASEGT. The CDR3 spans 17 residues. V lost 1 base and J 2 bases, leaving 12 bases between the germline ends.

The chain links TRBV27 to TRBJ2-3; 15 bases map to TRBD2. Germline V gene sequence: CDR1 MNHEY, CDR2 SMNVEV (reference sequence). CDR3 length: 17 residues. V was clipped by 5 bases and J by 2 bases; unmatched bases: 5. Here the CDR3 reads CASSPGLAGGPTDTQYF. The DNA for the CDR3 is TGTGCCAGCAGTCCCGGACTAGCGGGGGGGCCCACAGATACGCAGTATTTT.

This rearrangement joins TRBV24-1 to TRBJ2-3; 10 positions match TRBD1. Germline-derived CDR1 and CDR2 are KGHDR and SFDVKD. V was pared by 3 bases and J by 3 bases, with 11 bases of the junction left unmatched. The CDR3 runs 18 residues. DNA of the CDR3: TGTGCCACCAGTGATCCTGGGGGACAGGGGTCGGGGACAGATACGCAGTATTTT. Translating it yields CATSDPGGQGSGTDTQYF.

Points on this clone: This sample also contains other DNA sequences that code for the same CDR3. V and J are TRBV5-1 and TRBJ1-1, with D possibly TRBD1 on 5 matching bases. The germline CDR1 and CDR2 sequences are SGHRS and YFSETQ. The CDR3 runs 14 residues. The ends were cut back, 2 bases at V and 1 base at J, with 9 bases in the middle. Written as DNA, the CDR3 is TGCGCCAGCAGCTTTGGGCAGGGGAACACTGAAGCTTTCTTT. Translated: CASSFGQGNTEAFF.

The genes are TRBV5-1 and TRBJ1-3, with a weak D call TRBD1 (6 bases). The CDR3 runs 15 residues. Trimming cost V 4 bases and J 2 bases, with 13 bases left between them. Germline-derived CDR1 and CDR2 are SGHRS and YFSETQ. CDR3 coding DNA: TGCGCCAGCAGCCTGCTACAGGGAACTGGAAACACCATATATTTT. Translated, it gives CASSLLQGTGNTIYF.

The rearrangement uses TRBV29-1 and TRBJ1-1; no clear D gene. Germline V lookup: CDR1 SQVTM, CDR2 ANQGSEA. Trimming removed 5 bases at V and 4 bases at J, with 8 bases between. There are 11 residues in the CDR3. CDR3 amino acids: CSVSPSTEAFF. The CDR3 DNA is TGCAGCGTTAGCCCCTCCACTGAAGCTTTCTTT.

The genes are TRBV5-1 and TRBJ2-2; 8 bases map to TRBD2. Trimming cost V 4 bases and J 4 bases; bases outside gene matches: 9. This CDR3 comprises 16 residues. CDR1 and CDR2 from the germline V gene are SGHRS and YFSETQ. CDR3 sequence: CASSTSGGGITGELFF. CDR3 coding DNA: TGCGCCAGCAGCACCTCCGGCGGGGGGATCACCGGGGAGCTGTTTTTT.

This chain connects TRBV5-6 to TRBJ2-5; the D gene is possibly TRBD2 (6 bases). Germline CDR1 and CDR2: SGHDT and YYEEEE. CDR3 length equals 14 residues. The V and J ends lost 0 bases and 5 bases respectively, with 11 bases between them. The CDR3 DNA reads TGTGCCAGCAGCTTGGGGACTACACAGGAGACCCAGTACTTC. Residues: CASSLGTTQETQYF.